The rows below give T cell receptor beta chains drawn from one sample of a study of control samples from healthy donors and cancer patients. Clones were sequenced by immunoSEQ multiplex PCR, and TCRdb holds only the in-frame ones, with some missing. The sample yields around 140,000 clones, roughly nine tenths seen once. Material for sequencing was PBMCs. These receptors were collected from a man aged 50-59 years with head and neck cancer. The CDR3 runs from the conserved cysteine through the conserved F or W. The D gene is left open where the match is weak. Not every row has a clone size; where given, it reads once, few, many or a size class.

>TRBV5-1|TRBJ1-5|TRBD1|few
TGCGCCAGCAGCTCGGGGACAGGGCGAAATCAGCCCCAGCATTTT
CASSSGTGRNQPQHF
>TRBV9|TRBJ1-1|.|.
TGTGCCAGCAGAGGGGACACTGAAGCTTTCTTT
CASRGDTEAFF
>TRBV6-5|TRBJ1-1|.|.
TGTGCCAGCAGTTACTCGCAGGGAACTGAAGCTTTCTTT
CASSYSQGTEAFF
>TRBV11-2|TRBJ2-1|.|.
TGTGCCAGCAGCTTAGAGGGGACCGCCTCCAATGAGCAGTTCTTC
CASSLEGTASNEQFF
>TRBV9|TRBJ1-3|.|.
TGTGCCAGCAGCGTGCAGAGCTCTGGAAACACCATATATTTT
CASSVQSSGNTIYF
>TRBV9|TRBJ2-1|TRBD1|.
TGTGCCAGCAGCCTGGGGACAGCCACGTACAATGAGCAGTTCTTC
CASSLGTATYNEQFF
>TRBV7-2|TRBJ1-4|.|.
TGTGCCAGCAGCCTACCCGATGAAAAACTGTTTTTT
CASSLPDEKLFF
>TRBV28|TRBJ2-7|TRBD1|few
TGTGCCAGCAGCCCGGGACAGAGCTACGAGCAGTACTTC
CASSPGQSYEQYF
>TRBV21-1|TRBJ2-1|.|.
TGTGCCAGCAGCAAAGAAAGAGGGGCCAGGTATGAGCAGTTCTTC
CASSKERGARYEQFF
>TRBV6-6|TRBJ1-3|.|.
TGTGCCAGCAGTTACGGTTTAGCTAACACCATATATTTT
CASSYGLANTIYF
>TRBV7-3|TRBJ1-6|TRBD1|.
TGTGCCAGCAGCCCCGGGACAGGGAGGAATTCACCCCTCCACTTT
CASSPGTGRNSPLHF
>TRBV6-2/TRBV6-3|TRBJ1-5|.|.
TGTGCCAGCAGTTACTCGGAAGGGGGTCAGCCCCAGCATTTT
CASSYSEGGQPQHF
>TRBV7-2|TRBJ2-7|.|.
TGTGCCAGCAGCTTCCGGGAACCGCCCTACGAGCAGTACTTC
CASSFREPPYEQYF
>TRBV6-2/TRBV6-3|TRBJ2-3|.|.
TGTGCCAGCAGTTGGGGAGATACGCAGTATTTT
CASSWGDTQYF
>TRBV6-5|TRBJ1-6|.|.
TGTGCCAGCAGTTACGAAGGACTCTCACCCCTCCACTTT
CASSYEGLSPLHF
>TRBV25-1|TRBJ1-4|.|.
TGTGCCAGCAGTGTGAGGGACGGACTCTTCAATGAAAAACTGTTTTTT
CASSVRDGLFNEKLFF
>TRBV5-1|TRBJ2-5|TRBD2|.
TGCGCCAGCAGCTTGGCCGGAGCGGGGGGAGGGCAAGAGACCCAGTACTTC
CASSLAGAGGGQETQYF
>TRBV5-1|TRBJ1-1|TRBD1|.
TGCGCCAGCAGCTCATCAGGGGGCCTGAACACTGAAGCTTTCTTT
CASSSSGGLNTEAFF
>TRBV5-5|TRBJ1-4|.|.
TGTGCCAGCGGGGACGGGCCCCAGGCTAATGAAAAACTGTTTTTT
CASGDGPQANEKLFF
>TRBV5-3|TRBJ2-7|.|.
TGTGCCAGAAGCTTGGCCTGTGAATACGAGCAGTACTTC
CARSLACEYEQYF
>TRBV19|TRBJ2-1|.|.
TGTGCCAGTAGTATAGAGGGCAGGGGGGCCTACAATGAGCAGTTCTTC
CASSIEGRGAYNEQFF
>TRBV5-4|TRBJ1-2|.|.
TGTGCCAGCAGCTTAGGGGACTTCTATGGCTACACCTTC
CASSLGDFYGYTF
>TRBV19|TRBJ1-1|TRBD1|.
TGTGCCAGTAGTAACTGGGACAGCTTGAACACTGAAGCTTTCTTT
CASSNWDSLNTEAFF
>TRBV2|TRBJ1-4|.|.
TGTGCCAGCGGGGGGGGGTCTAGTGAAAAACTGTTTTTT
CASGGGSSEKLFF
>TRBV6-5|TRBJ1-5|TRBD1|.
TGTGCCAGCAAATCGGACAGGGCTAGCAATCAGCCCCAGCATTTT
CASKSDRASNQPQHF
>TRBV5-5|TRBJ1-2|TRBD1|.
TGTGCCAGCAGCTGGGGGGACAGGGGGAACTATGGCTACACCTTC
CASSWGDRGNYGYTF
>TRBV27|TRBJ2-1|TRBD2|once
TGTGCCAGCAGTATCCTAGCGGGATCCTACAATGAGCAGTTCTTC
CASSILAGSYNEQFF
>TRBV3-1/TRBV3-2|TRBJ1-2|.|.
TGTGCCAGCAGCCAAGATCAGGGGTTTTATGGCTACACCTTC
CASSQDQGFYGYTF
>TRBV7-8|TRBJ1-2|.|.
TGTGCCAGCAGCTTAGAGCGACAGCCCCAGGATGGCTACACCTTC
CASSLERQPQDGYTF
>TRBV27|TRBJ1-3|.|.
TGTGCCAGCAGTTTGGTCCGTGGAAACACCATATATTTT
CASSLVRGNTIYF
>TRBV15|TRBJ1-2|.|.
TGTGCCACCAGCAGAGACGCCCAGGGCTACACCTTC
CATSRDAQGYTF
>TRBV28|TRBJ1-5|TRBD1|.
TGTGCCAGCAGTCAGGGACAGCTTACCAATCAGCCCCAGCATTTT
CASSQGQLTNQPQHF
>TRBV15|TRBJ2-1|.|.
TGTGCCACCAGCAACCGCAGGGGTTCCTACAATGAGCAGTTCTTC
CATSNRRGSYNEQFF
>TRBV11-2|TRBJ1-4|.|once
TGTGCCAGCAGCTCCCCAATCGCGAACCGTGAAAAACTGTTTTTT
CASSSPIANREKLFF
>TRBV19|TRBJ1-5|.|once
TGTGCCAGTACTCCGCGGGAGCGCCAAGGCAATCAGCCCCAGCATTTT
CASTPRERQGNQPQHF
>TRBV27|TRBJ2-1|TRBD1|.
TGTGCCAGCAGTGACAGGGCTAGCTCCTACAATGAGCAGTTCTTC
CASSDRASSYNEQFF
>TRBV6-5|TRBJ2-7|.|.
TGTGCCAGCAGATTAACCCGGGATGGCGAGCAGTACTTC
CASRLTRDGEQYF
>TRBV18|TRBJ1-1|TRBD1|.
TGTGCCAGCTCACGCAACCCCACAGGGGTTATTGCTTTCTTT
CASSRNPTGVIAFF
>TRBV10-3|TRBJ2-3|.|.
TGTGCCATCAGTGCGGTAGCGGATGTAGGTACGCAGTATTTT
CAISAVADVGTQYF
>TRBV27|TRBJ1-2|.|.
TGTGCCAGCAGTCTCAGCCGGGACTATGGCTACACCTTC
CASSLSRDYGYTF
>TRBV11-2|TRBJ2-7|.|.
TGTGCCAGCAGTCAAGGCCCGGCGGGGCACACCTACGAGCAGTACTTC
CASSQGPAGHTYEQYF
>TRBV27|TRBJ2-1|TRBD2|.
TGTGCCAGCAGTTTACGGGGGCGGGGGGAGCCCCTCAATGAGCAGTTCTTC
CASSLRGRGEPLNEQFF
>TRBV12-3/TRBV12-4|TRBJ1-2|.|.
TGTGCCAGCAGTTTACGTTCCGACTATGGCTACACCTTC
CASSLRSDYGYTF
>TRBV10-1|TRBJ2-1|TRBD1|.
TGCGCCAGGAGTGAAGTTAAGCGGGACAGGGCCCATGGGCGGGACGTAACCTACAATGAGCAGTTCTTC
CARSEVKRDRAHGRDVTYNEQFF
>TRBV28|TRBJ2-4|TRBD2|.
TGTGCCAGCAGTTCCGGGACTAGCGGGAGCTCAAAAAACATTCAGTACTTC
CASSSGTSGSSKNIQYF
>TRBV28|TRBJ2-7|.|few
TGTGCCAGCAGTAGGGCAGGTGGCTCCTACGAGCAGTACTTC
CASSRAGGSYEQYF
>TRBV7-9|TRBJ2-3|.|once
TGTGCCAGCAGCTTAGGCCAGGGTGGCACAGATACGCAGTATTTT
CASSLGQGGTDTQYF
>TRBV19|TRBJ1-5|.|.
TGTGCCAGTACCCCCGGGGGGAGCAAAACGCCCCAGCATTTT
CASTPGGSKTPQHF
>TRBV5-1|TRBJ1-1|.|.
TGCGCCAGCAGCGACCCTTTGGACCGACCGAACACTGAAGCTTTCTTT
CASSDPLDRPNTEAFF
>TRBV11-2|TRBJ1-4|.|once
TGTGCCAGCAGCACCGCCGGGGGTGCTAATGAAAAACTGTTTTTT
CASSTAGGANEKLFF
>TRBV5-4|TRBJ2-4|TRBD1|.
TGTGCCAGCAGCTCGTTAGGCACGGGACAGGGAAAAAACATTCAGTACTTC
CASSSLGTGQGKNIQYF
>TRBV5-4|TRBJ2-1|TRBD2|.
TGTGCCAGCAGCTTGGGGACTAGTAAATACAATGAGCAGTTCTTC
CASSLGTSKYNEQFF
>TRBV18|TRBJ1-1|.|.
TGTGCCAGCTCTCGCGGGACTTTTGAAGCTTTCTTT
CASSRGTFEAFF